This T cell receptor beta chain was profiled in a study of T cells in Graves' hyperthyroidism and ophthalmopathy. Overall study results and limits: Model output signaled ophthalmopathy a median around 6.9 months ahead of onset. Blood shared most expanded thyroid clonotypes above 0.001.

This clonotype was observed many times. Its antigen is not known. Patients counted as stable if ophthalmopathy did not develop within 18 months. The CDR3 runs 17 residues. With 3 bases removed from V and 1 base from J, the gap between germline ends came to 15 bases. Germline lookup yields CDR1 SGHAT and CDR2 FQNNGV. There were TCR beta CDR3 regions amplified from RNA transcripts. Carried out on the TCR CDR3, a first-round RT-PCR used the HTBI primer set. MiXCR was run by TCRdb on the multiplex PCR reads, yielding one entry per CDR3 protein. Altogether more than 600,000 distinct CDR3 sequences are present, approximately 16% being singletons, with the ten largest covering under 9.5%.

This chain joins TRBV11-2 and TRBJ2-2; no clear D gene. This receptor was obtained from a man aged 18 to 30 with Graves' hyperthyroidism. The sample comprised blood. The CDR3 region is CASSFFAGSLNTGELFF. The CDR3 bases are TGTGCCAGCAGCTTTTTTGCAGGCAGCTTGAACACCGGGGAGCTGTTTTTT.